This TCR beta chain was found in a study of Graves' ophthalmopathy and Graves' hyperthyroidism. Study background: Untreated patients at initial diagnosis provided peripheral blood. Study outcomes and limitations: Among expanded thyroid clonotypes above 0.001 frequency, most also occurred in blood. Ophthalmopathy progression was predicted by the model at 55% to 71% sensitivity and approximately 73% specificity.

The sequenced template was RNA, covering the TCR beta CDR3 region. Following a first-round RT-PCR that used HTBI primers, a second-round multiplex PCR was carried out. TCRdb reprocessed the multiplex PCR reads via MiXCR and lists one record per CDR3 protein. The table has roughly 50,000 distinct CDR3 sequences, less than 55% seen once. Excluded were patients with other autoimmune diseases, uncontrolled infections, pregnancy or lactation. This clonotype was found many times. The antigen is unknown. This CDR3 spans 14 amino acids. The germline V gene has CDR1 MNHEY and CDR2 SMNVEV (reference sequence). V dropped 4 bases and J dropped 8 bases, with 14 bases sitting between them.

The genes are TRBV27 and TRBJ1-4; D may be TRBD1 (6 bases). The sample taken for sequencing was peripheral blood. The receptor was derived from an adult woman with Graves' ophthalmopathy. The CDR3 bases are TGTGCCAGCAGTTCCCAGGGGAGGAAAGAAAAACTGTTTTTT. It is translated as CASSSQGRKEKLFF.